Listed below are T cell receptor beta chains from one sample, sequenced in a study of blood T cell repertoires in COVID-19. Libraries were prepared by immunoSEQ multiplex PCR; TCRdb keeps only in-frame clonotypes and omits some of them. The sample holds hundreds of thousands of clones, about 82% seen once. What was sequenced was peripheral blood. The receptors come from a woman of 80 years or more with COVID-19, enrolled during active disease. CDR3s include the opening cysteine and the closing phenylalanine or tryptophan. The D gene is left open where the match is weak. Size is stated for part of the rows, as once, few or many counts, or as a class when the clone is expanded.

size	D	V	J	CDR3	DNA
.	.	TRBV6-5	TRBJ1-1	CASRAREKNTEAFF	TGTGCCAGCAGGGCCCGGGAGAAGAACACTGAAGCTTTCTTT
.	TRBD1	TRBV10-3	TRBJ1-2	CAISEPAGQPHYGYTF	TGTGCCATCAGTGAGCCCGCGGGACAGCCCCACTATGGCTACACCTTC
.	TRBD1	TRBV5-4	TRBJ2-7	CASTLKGTGKEQYF	TGTGCCAGCACATTAAAGGGGACAGGGAAAGAGCAGTACTTC
.	.	TRBV28	TRBJ2-4	CASSFTRVTKNIQYF	TGTGCCAGCAGTTTCACCAGGGTAACCAAAAACATTCAGTACTTC
.	TRBD2	TRBV4-3	TRBJ2-3	CASSQGRLAGGQRDTQYF	TGCGCCAGCAGCCAAGGGAGACTAGCGGGGGGGCAAAGAGATACGCAGTATTTT
.	.	TRBV18	TRBJ2-3	CASSPQSRGRGATDTQYF	TGTGCCAGCTCACCACAGTCTCGTGGGAGAGGCGCCACAGATACGCAGTATTTT
few	TRBD1	TRBV6-5	TRBJ1-3	CASRGTGQGDTIYF	TGTGCCAGCAGGGGGACAGGCCAAGGGGACACCATATATTTT
.	.	TRBV19	TRBJ1-2	CAGSAGSYGYTF	TGTGCCGGGTCCGCGGGGTCGTATGGCTACACCTTC
.	.	TRBV27	TRBJ1-1	CASSLEGGWTEAFF	TGTGCCAGCAGTTTAGAGGGTGGATGGACTGAAGCTTTCTTT
.	.	TRBV28	TRBJ1-1	CASSFLTTNTEAFF	TGTGCCAGCAGTTTCCTGACAACGAACACTGAAGCTTTCTTT
.	.	TRBV5-1	TRBJ1-2	CASSRTVGGANYGYTF	TGCGCCAGCAGCAGAACCGTCGGGGGAGCGAACTATGGCTACACCTTC
.	TRBD1	TRBV20-1	TRBJ1-1	CSASGLRGPTEAFF	TGCAGTGCTAGTGGTCTCAGGGGGCCGACTGAAGCTTTCTTT
.	TRBD1	TRBV27	TRBJ1-5	CATRTGGGQPQHF	TGTGCCACTCGGACAGGGGGCGGTCAGCCCCAGCATTTT
.	TRBD1	TRBV7-9	TRBJ1-4	CASSLEDRGGNEKLFF	TGTGCCAGCAGCTTAGAGGACAGGGGCGGTAATGAAAAACTGTTTTTT
.	TRBD1	TRBV7-9	TRBJ1-1	CASSLGQGSFGTEAFF	TGTGCCAGCAGCTTGGGACAGGGAAGCTTCGGGACTGAAGCTTTCTTT
.	.	TRBV18	TRBJ1-2	CASSPPNEGSNYGYTF	TGTGCCAGCTCACCACCGAATGAGGGAAGTAACTATGGCTACACCTTC
.	.	TRBV3-1/TRBV3-2	TRBJ1-1	CASSSAAEAFF	TGTGCCAGCAGCTCCGCGGCTGAAGCTTTCTTT
.	TRBD2	TRBV3-1/TRBV3-2	TRBJ2-1	CASSRPPRSGVPYNEQFF	TGTGCCAGCAGCCGCCCTCCCCGGAGCGGGGTTCCCTACAATGAGCAGTTCTTC
.	TRBD2	TRBV7-9	TRBJ2-5	CASSSNGGIQETQYF	TGTGCCAGCAGCTCGAACGGGGGGATTCAAGAGACCCAGTACTTC